These 5 T cell receptor delta chains were all obtained from the same sample, sequenced in a study of gamma-delta chains in newborns, infants, children. TCRdb applied CATT to the reads for clone calling. This sample yields 15,000 or so delta-chain clones, of which roughly 7% are seen a single time; 20% to 25% belongs to the top ten. The source material was blood. These receptors originate from a child who was a newborn, infant or young child, either healthy, febrile or measles-vaccinated (not recorded which).

This clone has only a few counts. A read error likely explains this, since a far larger clone differs by one base. Other DNA sequences in the same sample also yield this CDR3. This chain uses TRDV2 with TRDJ3; perhaps TRDD3 as D (6 bases). V shed 0 bases and J shed 2 bases, with 13 bases lying between them. Germline CDR1 and CDR2: GEAIGNYY and EKD. The CDR3 sequence is 18 residues long. DNA for the CDR3: TGTGCCTGTGACACCGTACTGGGAGATACCTGGGACACCCGACAGATGTTTTTC. It specifies CACDTVLGDTWDTRQMFF.

Worth noting for this clone: A much bigger clone sits one base away, suggesting this may be a read error. Other DNA sequences from this sample encode an identical CDR3 as well. The CDR3 DNA sequence: TGTGCCTGTGACACCGTACTGGGGGATAAAAGCTCCTGGGACACCCGCCAGATGTTTTTC. Protein product: CACDTVLGDKSSWDTRQMFF. The chain couples TRDV2 to TRDJ3; TRDD3 matches at 11 bases. Germline V gene sequence: CDR1 GEAIGNYY, CDR2 EKD. CDR3 length equals 20 residues.

This clone turned up a few times. TCRdb's protein, taken from a much larger clone, differs from this DNA's translation at residue 15, likely owing to a read error; the protein displayed comes from the DNA. The chain employs TRDV2 and TRDJ2, with 11 bases fitting TRDD3. The end of the DNA is better explained by TRDJ1, so the J call may be wrong. In germline, CDR1 is GEAIGNYY, CDR2 EKD. The CDR3 runs 16 residues. CDR3 nucleotide sequence: TGTGCCTGTGACACCCTGGGGGATACTTTGACAGCACAACTCATCTTT. Its translation is CACDTLGDTLTAQLIF.

For this clone: The same CDR3 can be traced to other DNA sequences in this sample. The genes are TRDV2 and TRDJ1; TRDD3 aligns across 7 bases. After removal of 2 bases from V and 0 bases from J, the junction contained 5 bases not matched to a gene. This CDR3 is 15 amino acids long. Germline V gene sequence: CDR1 GEAIGNYY, CDR2 EKD. Here the CDR3 DNA reads TGTGCCTGTGACATACTGGGGCCTTACACCGATAAACTCATCTTT. Translating it yields CACDILGPYTDKLIF.

Only a few counts were recorded for this clone. V gene TRDV2 combines with J gene TRDJ1, with TRDD3 matching over 9 bases. The V and J ends lost 1 base and 0 bases, in that order; junction bases with no gene match: 5. This CDR3 is built from 16 residues. Per germline, CDR1 GEAIGNYY and CDR2 EKD. This CDR3 reads CACDTGGYGYTDKLIF. The CDR3 DNA follows: TGTGCCTGTGACACTGGGGGATATGGGTACACCGATAAACTCATCTTT.